This TCR beta chain derives from a study of beta chain features in type 1 diabetes. As regards this clone: Its antigen remains unidentified.

The study, taken as a whole, reports: In all four CD4+ subsets, TCRB CDR3 length was significantly, moderately reduced in type 1 diabetes.

Reverse transcription of all isolated RNA meant that expressed TCRB transcripts were sequenced. Only in-frame clones appear in the TCRdb table, and some are missing; sequencing was by immunoSEQ multiplex PCR. The table has a few hundred thousand clones, about a sixth seen once. The V end was cut by 3 bases, the J end by 6 bases, with 18 bases between. The V gene's germline CDR1 is LGHNA and CDR2 YNFKEQ. There are 15 residues in the CDR3. This chain links TRBV4-2 with TRBJ2-7; D is perhaps TRBD2 (6 bases). Sequencing was performed on naive CD4+ T cells from blood. This sequence was found in a man aged 25-40 years with type 1 diabetes. The CDR3 bases are TGTGCCAGCAGCCAGGCAACGGGACTCCTACCCGAGCAGTACTTC. This encodes CASSQATGLLPEQYF.